These 17 T cell receptor beta chains share one sample of origin, sequenced in a study of response to subunit inactivated influenza vaccine. TCRdb re-derived calls from the RT-PCR reads in MiXCR, one entry per CDR3 protein. This sample has roughly 780,000 distinct CDR3 sequences, with approximately 18% found just once. The specimen was PBMCs from blood, collected less than 6 days after vaccination. All receptors derive from a middle-aged man who received an inactivated influenza vaccine.

The gene calls are TRBV7-2 and TRBJ2-1, with unresolved D. Trimming took off 1 base at V and 6 bases at J, with 13 bases between the two ends. Germline V gene lookup returns CDR1 SGHTA and CDR2 FQGNSA. The CDR3 consists of 15 residues. The CDR3: CASSLVQPPPNEQFF. The CDR3 nucleotides read TGTGCCAGCAGCTTAGTACAACCGCCACCCAATGAGCAGTTCTTC.

The chain has TRBV7-2 and TRBJ2-1; TRBD2 aligns across 11 bases. The CDR3 spans 15 residues. Germline V gene data show CDR1 as SGHTA and CDR2 as FQGNSA. V lost 5 bases, J lost 4 bases, and 4 bases stayed unmatched. The DNA of the CDR3 is TGTGCCAGCAGCCGTAGCGGGGGGGCGTACAATGAGCAGTTCTTC. It encodes CASSRSGGAYNEQFF.

The V call is TRBV28, the J call TRBJ2-3, with 8 bases matching TRBD2. The CDR3 contains 16 residues. Losses at the gene ends were 8 bases for V and 4 bases for J; bases not matched to a gene: 14. CDR1 and CDR2 (germline): MDHEN, SYDVKM. This chain's CDR3 is CASGLRGGLAADTQYF. The DNA of the CDR3 is TGTGCCAGCGGCCTCAGGGGTGGACTAGCAGCAGATACGCAGTATTTT.

The sample holds a few counts of this clonotype. The chain has TRBV9 and TRBJ1-1; D is undetermined. Looked up from germline, CDR1 is SGDLS and CDR2 is YYNGEE. Trimming pared 4 bases from V and 0 bases from J, leaving 16 bases between. The CDR3 has 16 amino acids. As DNA, the CDR3 is TGTGCCAGCAGCTCATCCAGGACCGAGCTGAACACTGAAGCTTTCTTT. It specifies CASSSSRTELNTEAFF.

This chain joins TRBV24-1 and TRBJ2-7; 10 bases fit TRBD1. Per the germline V gene, CDR1 is KGHDR and CDR2 is SFDVKD. This CDR3 is 15 amino acids long. The junction had 3 bases not matched to a gene; V was cut back by 3 bases and J by 2 bases. The CDR3 reads CATSDPGTGAYEQYF. The CDR3 DNA reads TGTGCCACCAGTGATCCCGGGACAGGGGCCTACGAGCAGTACTTC.

This rearrangement joins TRBV7-2 to TRBJ1-6; a weak D match, TRBD1 (6 bases). The CDR3 extends over 15 amino acids. Germline V gene data show CDR1 as SGHTA and CDR2 as FQGNSA. The V gene lost 1 base and the J gene lost 8 bases, with 12 bases spanning the gap. The CDR3 here is CASSLGTQGYSPLHF. As DNA, the CDR3 is TGTGCCAGCAGCTTAGGAACACAGGGATATTCACCCCTCCACTTT.

This clonotype turned up a few times. The gene calls are TRBV12-3 or TRBV12-4 and TRBJ1-1; D is undetermined. This CDR3 is 13 amino acids long. Trimming pared 6 bases from V and 6 bases from J, leaving 14 bases between. The CDR3 DNA reads as TGTGCCAGCAGAACCGGTACCACTGCTGAAGCTTTCTTT. This sequence encodes CASRTGTTAEAFF.

This chain uses TRBV10-3 with TRBJ2-1; 11 bases are a match to TRBD2. Germline trimming cut 0 bases from V and 7 bases from J; bases unmatched to any gene: 11. CDR1 is ENHRY and CDR2 is SYGVKD in the germline V gene. The CDR3 runs 18 residues. For the CDR3, the DNA is TGTGCCATCAGTGAGTCTAGCGTGGTAGCGGGAGGGGGTAATGAGCAGTTCTTC. Its translation: CAISESSVVAGGGNEQFF.

This clonotype came up a few times. The V gene is TRBV2, the J gene TRBJ2-2; D is possibly TRBD1 (5 bases). Trimming cost V 5 bases and J 5 bases, with 9 bases left between them. The germline CDR1 and CDR2 sequences are SNHLY and FYNNEI. The CDR3 is 13 amino acids. The CDR3 coding sequence is TGTGCCAGCAGTCGGACATATACCGGGGAGCTGTTTTTT. Translating it yields CASSRTYTGELFF. Full variable domain (rest looked up from reference TRBV2 and TRBJ2-2): EPEVTQTPSHQVTQMGQEVILRCVPISNHLYFYWYRQILGQKVEFLVSFYNNEISEKSEIFDDQFSVERPDGSNFTLKIRSTKLEDSAMYFCASSRTYTGELFFGEGSRLTVL.

This clonotype has just a few counts. The chain is built from TRBV7-2 and TRBJ2-3; a possible D gene is TRBD2 (6 bases). Germline CDR1 SGHTA, CDR2 FQGNSA. This CDR3 is 15 amino acids long. Trimming removed 4 bases from V and 3 bases from J, with 14 bases in between. Here the CDR3 DNA reads TGTGCCAGCAGCTCCCAACTAGCCAGTACAGATACGCAGTATTTT. It codes for CASSSQLASTDTQYF.

The chain joins TRBV11-2 to TRBJ2-6, with D possibly matching TRBD1 (6 bases). The V end was cut by 1 base, the J end by 1 base, with 8 bases between. This CDR3 spans 16 amino acids. Germline CDR1 and CDR2: SGHAT and FQNNGV. CDR3 in DNA: TGTGCCAGCAGCTTAGCAACAGGGTCTGGGGCCAACGTCCTGACTTTC. Protein sequence: CASSLATGSGANVLTF. Using reference TRBV11-2 and TRBJ2-6 for the parts outside the CDR3, the full variable domain is EAGVAQSPRYKIIEKRQSVAFWCNPISGHATLYWYQQILGQGPKLLIQFQNNGVVDDSQLPKDRFSAERLKGVDSTLKIQPAKLEDSAVYLCASSLATGSGANVLTFGAGSRLTVL.

The sample holds a few counts of this clonotype. V and J are TRBV10-3 and TRBJ2-1; D gene ambiguous. Germline V lookup: CDR1 ENHRY, CDR2 SYGVKD. The CDR3 totals 10 residues. V was shortened by 10 bases and J by 8 bases, with 9 bases between the two germline ends. CDR3 residues: CASGNHEQFF. CDR3 nucleotide sequence: TGTGCCAGCGGAAATCATGAGCAGTTCTTC.

This clonotype was picked up a small number of times. The chain couples TRBV12-3 or TRBV12-4 to TRBJ2-7; 11 nucleotides align to TRBD2. Unmatched junction bases numbered 5, after V lost 3 bases and J lost 4 bases. The CDR3 has 15 amino acids. The CDR3 reads CASSFTSGRRYEQYF. In nucleotides, the CDR3 is TGTGCCAGCAGTTTCACTAGCGGGAGAAGGTACGAGCAGTACTTC.

The chain combines TRBV12-3 or TRBV12-4 with TRBJ2-3; D might be TRBD2 (6 bases). There are 14 residues in the CDR3. The V gene lost 4 bases and the J gene lost 5 bases, with 13 bases spanning the gap. The CDR3 loop is CASSSSARGDTQYF. As DNA, the CDR3 is TGTGCCAGCAGTTCTAGCGCGAGGGGAGATACGCAGTATTTT.

This clonotype was seen more than once but under ten times. The chain has TRBV27 and TRBJ1-1, with a weak D call TRBD1 (5 bases). In germline, CDR1 is MNHEY, CDR2 SMNVEV (reference sequence). This CDR3 contains 14 residues. The ends were cut back, 0 bases at V and 4 bases at J, with 9 bases in the middle. CDR3 sequence: CASSLSRGSTEAFF. DNA of the CDR3: TGTGCCAGCAGTTTATCCCGGGGGAGCACTGAAGCTTTCTTT.

The chain has TRBV5-5 and TRBJ2-5; 10 bases fit TRBD2. This CDR3 is 17 amino acids long. V dropped 1 base and J dropped 1; count of bases not matched to a gene: 7. Germline values: CDR1 SGHKS, CDR2 YYEKEE (reference sequence). CDR3 DNA: TGTGCCAGCAGCTTGATCGGGGGACTAGCGATCCAAGAGACCCAGTACTTC. This gives the protein CASSLIGGLAIQETQYF.

As regards this clonotype: One junction end disagrees with the germline gene, perhaps due to a read error. This chain uses TRBV7-2 with TRBJ2-1; 9 bases are a match to TRBD2. The CDR3 is 15 residues long. The V gene's germline CDR1 is SGHTA and CDR2 FQGNSA. This chain's CDR3 is CASTISGGTYNEHFF. CDR3 in DNA: TGTGCCAGCACCATTAGCGGGGGCACATACAATGAGCATTTCTTC.